Only one count was recorded for the clone carrying this TCR beta chain. Original data processing: Estimates of nucleated cell counts were drawn from the amplification of reference gene primers. Repertoires were generated with immunoSEQ multiplex PCR, while TCRdb's copy carries only in-frame clones and drops some. The DNA gave D and trimming, while V, J and clone size come from that table. In the table there are 97,000 or so clones, around 84% of which are singletons. This entry is derived from a study of blood T cell repertoires in COVID-19. Study-level information: COVID-19 samples from acute and convalescent phases originated in the United States, Italy and Spain. Nucleic acid was either cDNA or gDNA, and it came from T cells, B-cell-depleted T cells, or PBMCs.

Per the germline V gene, CDR1 is MNHNS and CDR2 is SASEGT. After removal of 2 bases from V and 6 bases from J, the junction contained 8 bases not matched to a gene. The CDR3 runs 16 residues. The receptor's source is a man aged 50 to 59 with active or convalescent COVID-19. What was sequenced was peripheral blood. The V and J genes are TRBV6-1 and TRBJ2-3; TRBD2 agrees at 10 bases. The CDR3 loop is CASSEQSGGAGDTQYF. In DNA, the CDR3 is TGTGCCAGCAGTGAACAGAGCGGGGGGGCCGGGGATACGCAGTATTTT.